The clone carrying this T cell receptor (beta chain) appeared once. This record comes from a study of blood T cell repertoires in COVID-19. Only in-frame clones appear in the TCRdb table, and some are missing; sequencing was by immunoSEQ multiplex PCR. The sample includes about 49,000 clones, around four fifths of them seen just once. J was trimmed by 1 base and V by 4 bases; bases with no gene match: 5. The CDR3 loop spans 17 amino acids. Looked up from germline, CDR1 is SGHTA and CDR2 is FQGNSA. The receptor was isolated from a human donor in a cohort sampled during active COVID-19. Sequenced sample: peripheral blood. The chain is built from TRBV7-2 and TRBJ2-5, with 14 nucleotides matching TRBD2. CDR3 protein: CASSSRLAGGLQETQYF. The CDR3 DNA sequence: TGTGCCAGCAGCTCCCGACTAGCGGGGGGGCTCCAAGAGACCCAGTACTTC.